This TCR beta chain was identified during a study of tumor-infiltrating lymphocytes in oesophageal squamous cell carcinoma. TCRdb ran MiXCR on the PCR reads and lists one entry per CDR3 protein. The sample has about 20,000 distinct CDR3 sequences, 40% to 45% seen once. CDR3 size: 15 residues. Germline V gene sequence: CDR1 SGHTA, CDR2 FQGNSA. V trimming: 1 base; J trimming: 3 bases; junction bases outside the gene matches: 2. This clonotype was detected only once. The sample taken for sequencing was normal esophageal tissue next to the tumor. This chain links TRBV7-2 with TRBJ2-7; 11 bases are shared with TRBD2. The TCR originated in a male donor with esophageal squamous cell carcinoma. The CDR3 reads CASSLDGTSGYEQYF. CDR3 coding DNA: TGTGCCAGCAGCTTAGATGGGACTAGCGGCTACGAGCAGTACTTC.